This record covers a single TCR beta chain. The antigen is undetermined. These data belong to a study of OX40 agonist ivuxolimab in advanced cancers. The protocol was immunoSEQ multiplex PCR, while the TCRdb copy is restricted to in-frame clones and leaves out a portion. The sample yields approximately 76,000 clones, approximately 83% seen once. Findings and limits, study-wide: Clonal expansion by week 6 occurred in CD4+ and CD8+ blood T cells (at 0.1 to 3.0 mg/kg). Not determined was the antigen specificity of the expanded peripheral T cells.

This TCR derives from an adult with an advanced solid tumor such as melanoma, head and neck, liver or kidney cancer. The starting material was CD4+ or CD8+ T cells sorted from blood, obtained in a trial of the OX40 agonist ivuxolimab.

Here the CDR3 reads CASSDPTAGVGRTYNEQFF. In nucleotides, the CDR3 is TGTGCCAGCAGTGACCCAACAGCGGGAGTGGGGAGGACCTACAATGAGCAGTTCTTC. V gene TRBV2 combines with J gene TRBJ2-1; 8 bases fit TRBD2. The CDR3 consists of 19 residues. V dropped 3 bases and J dropped 2; count of bases not matched to a gene: 15. The germline V gene has CDR1 SNHLY and CDR2 FYNNEI.